Below are 18 T cell receptor beta chains sequenced from a single sample in a study of blood T cell repertoires in COVID-19. The data were produced by immunoSEQ multiplex PCR, yet TCRdb's version contains in-frame clones alone and is incomplete. This sample has approximately 270,000 clones, with approximately 85% found just once. The sample consisted of peripheral blood. The receptors originated from a woman aged 70-85 years with acute or convalescent COVID-19.

The CDR3 loop is CASSSGLDPDTQYF. CDR3 DNA: TGCGCCAGCAGCTCGGGACTCGATCCGGATACGCAGTATTTT. The chain has TRBV5-1 and TRBJ2-3; D may be TRBD2 (6 bases). V shed 3 bases and J shed 6 bases, with 14 bases lying between them. The CDR3 sequence is 14 residues long. Germline loops: CDR1 SGHRS, CDR2 YFSETQ.

Concerning this clone itself: Germline is not matched at one junction end, which may reflect a read error. The chain recombines TRBV30 with TRBJ2-7; 9 bases match TRBD1. The CDR3 is made up of 12 amino acids. Germline V gene data show CDR1 as GTSNPN and CDR2 as SVGIG (reference sequence). The CDR3: CAWSVAGTGLGF. The CDR3 DNA sequence: TGTGCCTGGAGTGTGGCCGGGACAGGGTTAGGCTTC.

The chain uses TRBV11-2 and TRBJ2-7; weak D call: TRBD1 (5 bases). Trimming removed 0 bases at V and 0 bases at J, with 9 bases between. The germline V gene has CDR1 SGHAT and CDR2 FQNNGV. CDR3 length: 15 residues. CDR3 bases: TGTGCCAGCAGCTTAGAAGACGGACACTCCTACGAGCAGTACTTC. Translated: CASSLEDGHSYEQYF. Drawing the rest from reference TRBV11-2 and TRBJ2-7, the complete variable domain is EAGVAQSPRYKIIEKRQSVAFWCNPISGHATLYWYQQILGQGPKLLIQFQNNGVVDDSQLPKDRFSAERLKGVDSTLKIQPAKLEDSAVYLCASSLEDGHSYEQYFGPGTRLTVT.

Here the CDR3 reads CASSPPADWDSSEQYF. CDR3 DNA: TGTGCCAGCTCACCACCGGCGGACTGGGACTCAAGCGAGCAGTACTTC. The rearrangement links TRBV18 to TRBJ2-7; D is perhaps TRBD2 (6 bases). This CDR3 has 16 residues. The germline gives CDR1 KGHSH, CDR2 LQKENI. The V end lost 0 bases, the J end lost 6 bases, and 18 bases lay between the germline ends.

This clone was seen a handful of times. This rearrangement joins TRBV12-3 or TRBV12-4 to TRBJ1-5; the D gene is possibly TRBD1 (6 bases). V lost 8 bases and J lost 4, with 9 bases in between. This CDR3 spans 12 amino acids. For the CDR3, the DNA is TGTGCCAGCGTACAGGGAAATCAGCCCCAGCATTTT. Protein product: CASVQGNQPQHF.

The chain links TRBV27 to TRBJ2-7; no clear D gene. The V end lost 4 bases, the J end lost 0 bases, and 13 bases lay between the germline ends. The CDR3 covers 15 residues. CDR1 and CDR2 from the germline V gene are MNHEY and SMNVEV (reference sequence). The CDR3 DNA sequence: TGTGCCAGCAGTTGGTTGGGCCCGAGCTCCTACGAGCAGTACTTC. This gives the protein CASSWLGPSSYEQYF.

The chain couples TRBV12-5 to TRBJ2-1; D is unresolved. Germline CDR1 and CDR2: LGHNT and FRNRAP. The CDR3 totals 17 residues. V lost 1 base and J lost 4, with 17 bases in between. The CDR3 DNA reads as TGTGCTAGTGGTTTGGAACGGTGGGCCGCCGATTACAATGAGCAGTTCTTC. Translation: CASGLERWAADYNEQFF.

This sequence joins TRBV7-2 and TRBJ2-2; D is possibly TRBD2 (5 bases). This CDR3 region has 14 residues. V was cut by 1 base and J by 7 bases, with 10 bases left in between. Germline V gives CDR1 SGHTA, CDR2 FQGNSA. CDR3 region: CASSLGLTGGELFF. The DNA of the CDR3 is TGTGCCAGCAGCTTAGGACTAACGGGCGGGGAGCTGTTTTTT.

The V gene is TRBV3-1 (or the pseudogene TRBV3-2), the J gene TRBJ1-4; D gene unclear. The V gene's germline CDR1 is LGHDT and CDR2 YNNKEL (reference sequence). V was shortened by 2 bases and J by 8 bases, with 3 bases between the two germline ends. This CDR3 contains 11 residues. This CDR3 is CASSQSEKLFF. The DNA for the CDR3 is TGTGCCAGCAGCCAATCAGAAAAACTGTTTTTT.

The chain is built from TRBV5-4 and TRBJ1-5, with a weak D call TRBD1 (5 bases). Germline V gene sequence: CDR1 SGHNT, CDR2 YYREEE (reference sequence). CDR3 length: 14 amino acids. Trimming removed 5 bases from V and 7 bases from J, with 16 bases in between. The CDR3 DNA reads TGTGCCAGCAGTATTCAGGGTAGCAGGCAGCCCCAGCATTTT. Amino acids: CASSIQGSRQPQHF.

The rearrangement joins TRBV30 to TRBJ1-3; the D is unclear. CDR3 length: 14 residues. The V gene's germline CDR1 is GTSNPN and CDR2 SVGIG (reference sequence). Between the trimmed V and J ends, which lost 0 bases and 0 bases, there was a span of 6 bases. The CDR3 coding sequence is TGTGCCTGGAGTGTGGGCAACTCTGGAAACACCATATATTTT. Translated: CAWSVGNSGNTIYF.

The rearrangement links TRBV7-9 to TRBJ2-7; 8 positions match TRBD2. The CDR3 spans 15 residues. V was clipped by 5 bases and J by 3 bases; unmatched bases: 9. Germline loops: CDR1 SEHNR, CDR2 FQNEAQ (reference sequence). CDR3 bases: TGTGCCAGCAGCCGGGTGGTAGCGGGGCTCTACGAGCAGTACTTC. Translation: CASSRVVAGLYEQYF.

The chain employs TRBV9 and TRBJ2-3; 9 bases agree with TRBD2. Germline CDR1 is SGDLS and CDR2 is YYNGEE. V was pared by 4 bases and J by 4 bases, with 10 bases of the junction left unmatched. The length of the CDR3 is 16 residues. The CDR3 sequence is CASSLVPAGGADTQYF. In nucleotides, the CDR3 is TGTGCCAGCAGCCTCGTCCCTGCGGGGGGGGCAGATACGCAGTATTTT.

The chain links TRBV30 to TRBJ1-5; D unclear. Germline V gene data show CDR1 as GTSNPN and CDR2 as SVGIG (reference sequence). V was clipped by 0 bases and J by 0 bases, with 3 bases between them. CDR3 length: 13 residues. CDR3 sequence (DNA): TGTGCCTGGAGTGTTCTTAGCAATCAGCCCCAGCATTTT. It translates to CAWSVLSNQPQHF.

As concerns this clone: At the DNA level, this CDR3 is encoded by other sequences in the same sample as well. The gene calls are TRBV5-1 and TRBJ1-1; no definite D call. The CDR3 extends over 13 amino acids. Trimming left V 0 bases short and J 5 bases short, with 8 bases between. CDR1 and CDR2 (germline): SGHRS, YFSETQ. The CDR3 loop reads CASSLAEGTEAFF. The CDR3 DNA is TGCGCCAGCAGCTTGGCCGAGGGAACTGAAGCTTTCTTT.

The gene calls are TRBV4-1 and TRBJ1-4; the D is unclear. V gave up 4 bases and J gave up 7 bases, with 19 bases separating them. CDR1 and CDR2 from the germline V gene are MGHRA and YSYEKL. This CDR3 comprises 16 residues. The CDR3 is CASSPIGGPAGEKLFF. The CDR3, as DNA: TGCGCCAGCAGCCCGATAGGAGGGCCCGCGGGTGAAAAACTGTTTTTT.

The chain recombines TRBV29-1 with TRBJ2-3, with 12 bases aligning to TRBD1. The V segment lost 2 bases and the J segment 3 bases; nucleotides outside the gene matches: 3. There are 15 residues in the CDR3. Germline CDR1 and CDR2: SQVTM and ANQGSEA. The CDR3 here is CSVETGQGATDTQYF. As DNA, the CDR3 is TGCAGCGTTGAAACGGGACAGGGGGCGACAGATACGCAGTATTTT.

The chain joins TRBV7-2 to TRBJ2-4, with D unresolved. Germline CDR1 reads SGHTA; CDR2 reads FQGNSA. The CDR3 spans 17 residues. V gave up 1 base and J gave up 0 bases, with 13 bases separating them. CDR3: CASSLERTSIAKNIQYF. CDR3 DNA: TGTGCCAGCAGCTTAGAGCGAACCAGCATAGCCAAAAACATTCAGTACTTC.